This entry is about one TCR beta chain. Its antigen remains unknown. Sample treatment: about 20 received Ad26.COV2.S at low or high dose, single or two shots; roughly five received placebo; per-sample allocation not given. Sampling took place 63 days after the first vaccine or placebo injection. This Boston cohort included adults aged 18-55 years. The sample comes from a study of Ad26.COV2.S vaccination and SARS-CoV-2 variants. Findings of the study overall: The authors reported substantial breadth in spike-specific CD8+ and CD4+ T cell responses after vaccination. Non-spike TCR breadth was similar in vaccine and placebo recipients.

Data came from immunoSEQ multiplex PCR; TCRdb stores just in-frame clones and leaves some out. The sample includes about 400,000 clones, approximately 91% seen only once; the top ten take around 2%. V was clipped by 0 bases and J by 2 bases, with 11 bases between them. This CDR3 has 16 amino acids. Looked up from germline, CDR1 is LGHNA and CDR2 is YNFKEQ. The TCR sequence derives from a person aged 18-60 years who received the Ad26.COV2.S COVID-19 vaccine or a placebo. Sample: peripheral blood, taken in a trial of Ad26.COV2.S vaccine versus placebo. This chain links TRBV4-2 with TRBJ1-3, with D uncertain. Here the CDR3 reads CASSQERARAGNTIYF. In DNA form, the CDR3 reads TGTGCCAGCAGCCAAGAACGAGCTAGGGCTGGAAACACCATATATTTT.